These 22 T cell receptor beta chains originate from one sample sequenced in a study of cytomegalovirus exposure and HLA in healthy donors (dated by TCRdb to 2016 to 2017). The method behind the library was the immunoSEQ multiplex PCR assay. For the multiplex PCR, a mixture combining 60 forward primers for TCR Vbeta segments and 13 reverse primers for TCR Jbeta segments was used. Imported from immuneACCESS, the table was reduced by TCRdb to in-frame sequences with V and J called. These copies leave out some clones; in studies compared against another copy, an unresolved V gene accounts for under half, and the cause of the remainder is not known. The sample table includes just over 60,000 clones. More than 5% of the sample goes to the ten largest clones. Sequencing used PBMCs. The source is a man aged 25-45 years in good health and CMV-seropositive.

This chain connects TRBV4-2 to TRBJ2-1; 13 nucleotides align to TRBD2. The CDR3 loop spans 20 amino acids. Germline CDR1 and CDR2: LGHNA and YNFKEQ. Losses at the gene ends were 4 bases for V and 5 bases for J; bases not matched to a gene: 17. CDR3 sequence reads: CASSPFRTSGGELDDNEQFF. The CDR3 DNA sequence: TGTGCCAGCAGCCCCTTTCGGACTAGCGGGGGCGAACTGGATGACAATGAGCAGTTCTTC.

DNA of the CDR3: TGTGCCAGCTCACCCGGACTTCTCTCTGGAAACACCATATATTTT. It encodes CASSPGLLSGNTIYF. The chain couples TRBV18 to TRBJ1-3; D is uncertain. V lost 3 bases to trimming and J lost 0 bases, with 9 bases between them. The germline gives CDR1 KGHSH, CDR2 LQKENI. The CDR3 totals 15 residues.

The gene calls are TRBV6-5 and TRBJ1-2, with a possible D match to TRBD1 (5 bases). Trimming took off 6 bases at V and 6 bases at J, with 14 bases between the two ends. The CDR3 runs 13 residues. Germline V gives CDR1 MNHEY, CDR2 SVGAGI. CDR3 DNA sequence: TGTGCCAGCAGACCTCGACAGACCGATGGCTACACCTTC. Its protein is CASRPRQTDGYTF.

The genes are TRBV19 and TRBJ2-7; D is unclear. Germline V gene sequence: CDR1 LNHDA, CDR2 SQIVND (reference sequence). Deletions cut 3 bases from V and 2 bases from J, with 14 bases between. This CDR3 has 15 residues. The CDR3 is CASSIMLGVTYEQYF. The CDR3 DNA is TGTGCCAGTAGTATTATGCTTGGAGTAACCTACGAGCAGTACTTC.

The chain combines TRBV11-2 with TRBJ1-3; D remains unclear. This CDR3 is 14 amino acids long. CDR1 and CDR2 from the germline V gene are SGHAT and FQNNGV. V dropped 5 bases and J dropped 2 bases, with 10 bases sitting between them. This CDR3 is CASSNAGAGNTIYF. The CDR3 bases are TGTGCCAGCAGCAACGCTGGAGCTGGAAACACCATATATTTT.

J is TRBJ2-1 and V is TRBV29-1; 11 positions match TRBD2. J gave up 7 bases and V 7 bases, and 15 bases lay outside the gene matches. This CDR3 has 16 amino acids. CDR1 is SQVTM and CDR2 is ANQGSEA in the germline V gene. Written as DNA, the CDR3 is TGCAGCGCCCAGACTAGCGGGGATTTCTCTACAAATGAGCAGTTCTTC. Residues: CSAQTSGDFSTNEQFF.

The V gene is TRBV11-2, the J gene TRBJ2-7, with D possibly being TRBD1 (5 bases). Germline V gene sequence: CDR1 SGHAT, CDR2 FQNNGV. V lost 8 bases to trimming and J lost 2 bases, with 16 bases between them. The CDR3 is made up of 14 amino acids. Here the CDR3 reads CASGRTGSPYEQYF. CDR3 bases: TGTGCCAGCGGACGAACAGGTTCGCCCTACGAGCAGTACTTC.

This chain joins TRBV30 and TRBJ2-1, with 7 bases lining up with TRBD1. Germline V gene sequence: CDR1 GTSNPN, CDR2 SVGIG (reference sequence). The J segment lost 2 bases and the V segment lost 5 bases, leaving 0 bases of the junction unmatched. There are 12 residues in the CDR3. Written as DNA, the CDR3 is TGTGCCTGGGACAGGGCCTACAATGAGCAGTTCTTC. As protein: CAWDRAYNEQFF.

V gene TRBV7-2 combines with J gene TRBJ2-3; 7 bases fit TRBD2. The CDR3 loop spans 13 amino acids. V trimming: 5 bases; J trimming: 9 bases; junction bases outside the gene matches: 8. Germline V gene lookup returns CDR1 SGHTA and CDR2 FQGNSA. The CDR3: CASSPTSGGTQYF. In nucleotides, the CDR3 is TGTGCCAGCAGCCCGACCTCCGGGGGGACGCAGTATTTT. The full variable domain, its missing parts supplied by reference TRBV7-2 and TRBJ2-3, is GAGVSQSPSNKVTEKGKDVELRCDPISGHTALYWYRQSLGQGLEFLIYFQGNSAPDKSGLPSDRFSAERTGGSVSTLTIQRTQQEDSAVYLCASSPTSGGTQYFGPGTRLTVL.

This chain joins TRBV5-6 and TRBJ2-7; TRBD1 is a possible D gene (6 bases). The CDR3 is 15 amino acids. Looked up from germline, CDR1 is SGHDT and CDR2 is YYEEEE. V was cut by 2 bases and J by 1 base, with 13 bases left in between. This chain's CDR3 is CASSLGQGISYEQYF. DNA for the CDR3: TGTGCCAGCAGCTTAGGGCAGGGGATATCCTACGAGCAGTACTTC.

The V gene is TRBV5-1, the J gene TRBJ1-2; D perhaps matches TRBD1 (5 bases). V shed 3 bases and J shed 3 bases, with 12 bases lying between them. The CDR3 covers 14 residues. Germline V gives CDR1 SGHRS, CDR2 YFSETQ. The CDR3 DNA reads TGCGCCAGCAGCTCGCCCGGGGGGGACTATGGCTACACCTTC. Its protein is CASSSPGGDYGYTF.

The chain is built from TRBV5-4 and TRBJ1-2, with 8 bases fitting TRBD1. This CDR3 has 14 amino acids. Germline trimming cut 1 base from V and 4 bases from J; bases unmatched to any gene: 3. CDR1 SGHNT and CDR2 YYREEE come from the germline V gene (reference sequence). The CDR3 reads CASSLLQGGYGYTF. CDR3 sequence (DNA): TGTGCCAGCAGCTTGTTACAGGGGGGCTATGGCTACACCTTC.

The V and J genes are TRBV7-2 and TRBJ1-1, with D perhaps TRBD1 (5 bases). Germline lookup yields CDR1 SGHTA and CDR2 FQGNSA. V was cut by 5 bases and J by 0 bases, with 10 bases left in between. The CDR3 is 14 residues long. CDR3 coding DNA: TGTGCCAGCAGCGCCCAGGGTCTGAACACTGAAGCTTTCTTT. Translated, it gives CASSAQGLNTEAFF. The full variable domain, rest sourced from reference TRBV7-2 and TRBJ1-1, is GAGVSQSPSNKVTEKGKDVELRCDPISGHTALYWYRQSLGQGLEFLIYFQGNSAPDKSGLPSDRFSAERTGGSVSTLTIQRTQQEDSAVYLCASSAQGLNTEAFFGQGTRLTVV.

This chain joins TRBV7-6 and TRBJ2-7, with 7 bases lining up with TRBD1. V trimming: 3 bases; J trimming: 3 bases; junction bases outside the gene matches: 8. This CDR3 is built from 15 residues. CDR1 and CDR2 (germline): SGHVS, FNYEAQ. CDR3 in amino acids: CASSFDTGVNYEQYF. CDR3 in DNA: TGTGCCAGCAGCTTCGATACAGGGGTTAACTACGAGCAGTACTTC. Full variable domain (rest looked up from reference TRBV7-6 and TRBJ2-7): GAGVSQSPRYKVTKRGQDVALRCDPISGHVSLYWYRQALGQGPEFLTYFNYEAQQDKSGLPNDRFSAERPEGSISTLTIQRTEQRDSAMYRCASSFDTGVNYEQYFGPGTRLTVT.

This chain joins TRBV28 and TRBJ2-7; D may be TRBD2 (7 bases). Trimming took 7 bases from V and 4 from J, leaving 20 bases between them. Germline CDR1 MDHEN, CDR2 SYDVKM. This CDR3 has 15 amino acids. DNA of the CDR3: TGTGCCAGCACCCTCTTGGGAGGGGGAGGGTACGAGCAGTACTTC. This translates into CASTLLGGGGYEQYF. The full variable domain, in which reference TRBV28 and TRBJ2-7 provide the parts outside the CDR3, is DVKVTQSSRYLVKRTGEKVFLECVQDMDHENMFWYRQDPGLGLRLIYFSYDVKMKEKGDIPEGYSVSREKKERFSLILESASTNQTSMYLCASTLLGGGGYEQYFGPGTRLTVT.

This rearrangement joins TRBV9 to TRBJ2-7; D unclear. This CDR3 has 13 residues. V lost 0 bases, J lost 7 bases, and 11 bases lay in between. Germline V lookup: CDR1 SGDLS, CDR2 YYNGEE. The CDR3 DNA is TGTGCCAGCAGCGTAGAGAACTGGCGGGAGCAGTACTTC. It specifies CASSVENWREQYF.

For this clone: The junction departs from germline at one end; a sequencing error may be responsible. The chain has TRBV6-5 and TRBJ2-5, with TRBD1 matching 8 bases. The CDR3 has 12 amino acids. The V gene's germline CDR1 is MNHEY and CDR2 SVGAGI. The CDR3 here is CASRSGGEIQYF. The CDR3, as DNA: TGTGCCAGCAGGTCAGGGGGCGAGATCCAGTACTTC.

The genes are TRBV18 and TRBJ1-1, with 8 bases lining up with TRBD1. The CDR3 sequence is 13 residues long. Germline CDR1 and CDR2: KGHSH and LQKENI. The V and J ends lost 6 bases and 8 bases, in that order; junction bases with no gene match: 8. The chain's CDR3 is CASSHDRGAEAFF. The CDR3 nucleotides read TGTGCCAGCTCCCACGACAGGGGAGCGGAAGCTTTCTTT.

The J gene is TRBJ2-7, the V gene TRBV5-8, with 7 bases that match TRBD1. J lost 5 bases, V lost 4 bases, and 6 bases had no gene match. This CDR3 is 13 amino acids long. Germline V gene lookup returns CDR1 SGHTS and CDR2 YDEGEE. CDR3 sequence reads: CASSPDRVDEQYF. The DNA for the CDR3 is TGTGCCAGCAGCCCAGACAGGGTGGACGAGCAGTACTTC.

The chain employs TRBV5-6 and TRBJ1-1; D uncertain. The CDR3 has 13 residues. V lost 7 bases to trimming and J lost 6 bases, with 16 bases between them. CDR1 and CDR2 from the germline V gene are SGHDT and YYEEEE. This CDR3 reads CASAPGLESEAFF. CDR3 in DNA: TGTGCCAGCGCCCCGGGGTTGGAGTCTGAAGCTTTCTTT.

This sequence joins TRBV11-1 and TRBJ2-4; D not certain. The CDR3 contains 14 residues. The ends were cut back, 0 bases at V and 8 bases at J, with 11 bases in the middle. In germline, CDR1 is SGHAT, CDR2 FQDESV (reference sequence). DNA for the CDR3: TGTGCCAGCAGCTTAGCAATACAGATGGACATTCAGTACTTC. This sequence encodes CASSLAIQMDIQYF.

The J gene is TRBJ2-3, the V gene TRBV7-6, with TRBD2 identical over 10 bases. The germline V gene encodes CDR1 SGHVS and CDR2 FNYEAQ. Unmatched junction bases numbered 4, after V lost 2 bases and J lost 2 bases. The CDR3 loop spans 16 amino acids. CDR3 nucleotide sequence: TGTGCCAGCAGCTTACCTAGCGGGAGTGCCACAGATACGCAGTATTTT. Its protein product is CASSLPSGSATDTQYF.